This TCR beta chain appears in the sequencing data of a study of CD8+ T cells in alopecia areata. Turning to the study itself: Treated patients swallowed 5 to 10 mg of oral tofacitinib twice daily.

Study-wide findings and caveats: Lesional scalp, notably in alopecia totalis/universalis, had clonality above that of normal scalp.

The study team obtained lesional scalp punch biopsies and peripheral blood from alopecia areata patients. The CDR3 spans 12 residues. Trimming at V came to 6 bases and at J to 5 bases, leaving 3 bases not matched to a gene. CDR1 is MNHEY and CDR2 is SVGAGI in the germline V gene. Reverse transcription of extracted RNA yielded cDNA, which provided the sequencing template. The repertoire was sequenced with immunoSEQ multiplex PCR; TCRdb's copy has only in-frame clones and lacks some. The table includes about 180,000 clones, about 67% detected once. This clone showed up just a few times. Its target is unknown.

The clonotype comes from a human donor with alopecia areata. The rearrangement joins TRBV6-5 to TRBJ1-1, with 7 bases lining up with TRBD1. This specimen consisted of CD8+ T cells sorted from blood, obtained at week 0. The CDR3 region is CASRQGRTEAFF. The CDR3 coding sequence is TGTGCCAGCAGACAGGGGCGGACTGAAGCTTTCTTT.